This TCR beta chain was sequenced for a study of T cells in localized non-small cell lung cancer. Study-level results: As only one tumor region underwent sequencing, heterogeneity remains possible. Elevated blood T cell density was associated with longer overall survival.

This clone was found a few times. Its cognate antigen is unknown. The assay was immunoSEQ multiplex PCR, and TCRdb's table has in-frame clones only and misses some. The table includes around 2,300 clones, around 29% detected once. The CDR3 covers 15 residues. The germline V gene has CDR1 MDHEN and CDR2 SYDVKM. V shed 6 bases and J shed 1 base, with 15 bases lying between them. This receptor was identified in a man between 35 and 75 years old with stage III squamous cell lung carcinoma. Sample: lung tumor tissue, taken before any cancer treatment. The chain links TRBV28 to TRBJ1-1; D is unresolved. CDR3 in amino acids: CASSDTASPNTEAFF. The CDR3 coding sequence is TGTGCCAGCAGCGATACAGCCTCCCCGAACACTGAAGCTTTCTTT.